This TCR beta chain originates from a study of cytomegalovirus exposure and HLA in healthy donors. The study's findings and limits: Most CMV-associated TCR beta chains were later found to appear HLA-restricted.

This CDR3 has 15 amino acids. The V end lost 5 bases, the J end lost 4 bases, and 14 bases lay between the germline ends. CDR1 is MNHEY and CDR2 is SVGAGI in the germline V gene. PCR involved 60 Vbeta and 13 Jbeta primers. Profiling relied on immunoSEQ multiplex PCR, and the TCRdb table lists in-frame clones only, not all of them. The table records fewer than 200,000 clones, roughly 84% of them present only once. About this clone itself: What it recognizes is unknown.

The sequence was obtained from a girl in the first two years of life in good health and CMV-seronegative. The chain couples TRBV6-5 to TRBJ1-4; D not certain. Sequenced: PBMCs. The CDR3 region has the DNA TGTGCCAGCAGTGTATCAGCCGGGAGTAATGAAAAACTGTTTTTT. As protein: CASSVSAGSNEKLFF.